The 30 T cell receptor beta chains reported below all come from one sample, sequenced in a study of OX40 agonist ivuxolimab in advanced cancers. The data were produced by immunoSEQ multiplex PCR, yet TCRdb's version contains in-frame clones alone and is incomplete. The sample holds tens of thousands of clones; 60% to 80% are singletons and the top ten take roughly 5.4%. The sequences come from CD4+ or CD8+ T cells sorted from blood, collected in a trial of the OX40 agonist ivuxolimab. Source of these receptors: an adult with an advanced solid tumor such as melanoma, head and neck, liver or kidney cancer.

The V call is TRBV28, the J call TRBJ1-1; D call uncertain. Trimming took off 2 bases at V and 10 bases at J, with 11 bases between the two ends. CDR1 and CDR2 (germline): MDHEN, SYDVKM. The CDR3 covers 12 residues. In nucleotides, the CDR3 is TGTGCCAGCAGTTTACCGGGTTGGGGAGCTTTCTTT. Residues: CASSLPGWGAFF.

This sequence joins TRBV6-6 and TRBJ1-4; 8 nucleotides align to TRBD1. CDR1 and CDR2 (germline): MNHNY, SVGAGI (reference sequence). Trimming at V came to 6 bases and at J to 0 bases, leaving 6 bases not matched to a gene. CDR3 length equals 16 residues. The CDR3 spells CASSRGQGSTNEKLFF. In DNA, the CDR3 is TGTGCCAGCAGCCGTGGACAGGGCTCAACTAATGAAAAACTGTTTTTT.

The V and J genes are TRBV12-5 and TRBJ1-3; no clear D. Germline-derived CDR1 and CDR2 are LGHNT and FRNRAP. The CDR3 has 14 amino acids. Deletions cut 5 bases from V and 0 bases from J, with 8 bases between. This CDR3 is CASGPGVSGNTIYF. The CDR3 nucleotides read TGTGCTAGTGGTCCCGGGGTCTCTGGAAACACCATATATTTT.

This clone has only a few counts. The chain couples TRBV5-1 to TRBJ1-6, with D unresolved. The CDR3 length is 14 residues. Germline V gene lookup returns CDR1 SGHRS and CDR2 YFSETQ. Deletions cut 4 bases from V and 10 bases from J, with 15 bases between. The CDR3 protein is CASSQTPSYSPLHF. DNA of the CDR3: TGCGCCAGCAGCCAGACCCCAAGCTACTCACCCCTCCACTTT.

The chain has TRBV5-1 and TRBJ2-7; D may be TRBD2 (6 bases). Looked up from germline, CDR1 is SGHRS and CDR2 is YFSETQ. V was shortened by 1 base and J by 6 bases, with 14 bases between the two germline ends. There are 14 residues in the CDR3. CDR3 sequence reads: CASSLTSTTGEQYF. The CDR3 DNA reads as TGCGCCAGCAGCTTGACTAGCACTACGGGCGAGCAGTACTTC.

The table lists this clone with a few counts. The chain carries TRBV10-3 and TRBJ1-1, with D perhaps matching TRBD1 (5 bases). Germline V gene data show CDR1 as ENHRY and CDR2 as SYGVKD. V was trimmed by 6 bases and J by 2 bases, leaving 13 bases between them. CDR3 length: 14 amino acids. CDR3 bases: TGTGCCATCAGGGGGGAGCGGGGAAACACTGAAGCTTTCTTT. Translation gives CAIRGERGNTEAFF.

The chain combines TRBV6-5 with TRBJ1-2; the match to TRBD1 covers 7 bases. The CDR3 extends over 13 amino acids. V gave up 9 bases and J gave up 8 bases; unmatched junction bases: 12. Germline CDR1 reads MNHEY; CDR2 reads SVGAGI. The CDR3 bases are TGTGCCAGTTTCTTTACGACAGGGAAGGGCTACACCTTC. Its translation: CASFFTTGKGYTF.

The chain employs TRBV4-2 and TRBJ2-1, with D possibly matching TRBD1 (6 bases). Trimming cost V 0 bases and J 14 bases, with 14 bases left between them. Germline loops: CDR1 LGHNA, CDR2 YNFKEQ. CDR3 size: 13 residues. CDR3 DNA sequence: TGTGCCAGCAGCCAAGATCAGGGGAGAAGAGAGTTCTTC. It yields the protein CASSQDQGRREFF.

V usage is TRBV10-2 and J usage is TRBJ2-7; D is possibly TRBD2 (5 bases). The CDR3 covers 13 residues. Deletions cut 4 bases from V and 7 bases from J, with 14 bases between. Germline V CDR1 and CDR2: WSHSY, SAAADI. The CDR3 DNA is TGCGCCAGCAGTGTGTCGGCATCGGGGGAGCAGTACTTC. Residues: CASSVSASGEQYF.

In this sample, this clone turned up a few times. The V gene is TRBV5-1, the J gene TRBJ2-3; no clear D gene. Trimming cost V 0 bases and J 4 bases, with 15 bases left between them. CDR3 length: 16 residues. The germline V gene encodes CDR1 SGHRS and CDR2 YFSETQ. The CDR3 protein is CASSLVSPKVADTQYF. As DNA, the CDR3 is TGCGCCAGCAGCTTGGTCTCCCCGAAGGTCGCAGATACGCAGTATTTT.

The chain couples TRBV10-3 to TRBJ2-3; D could derive from TRBD1 or TRBD2 (6 bases each). The ends were cut back, 0 bases at V and 5 bases at J, with 15 bases in the middle. Germline CDR1 ENHRY, CDR2 SYGVKD. This CDR3 region has 16 residues. Here the CDR3 reads CAISESLGGRGDTQYF. CDR3 DNA sequence: TGTGCCATCAGTGAGTCACTAGGGGGGCGAGGAGATACGCAGTATTTT.

This clone has only a few counts. V gene TRBV5-4 combines with J gene TRBJ1-1; D not resolved. Trimming removed 3 bases at V and 5 bases at J, with 11 bases between. The CDR3 loop spans 13 amino acids. Germline CDR1 reads SGHNT; CDR2 reads YYREEE (reference sequence). CDR3 DNA sequence: TGTGCCAGCAGCTCCAAGACTCTGACTGAAGCTTTCTTT. It specifies CASSSKTLTEAFF. Variable domain in full (rest from reference TRBV5-4 and TRBJ1-1): ETGVTQSPTHLIKTRGQQVTLRCSSQSGHNTVSWYQQALGQGPQFIFQYYREEENGRGNFPPRFSGLQFPNYSSELNVNALELDDSALYLCASSSKTLTEAFFGQGTRLTVV.

This clone was picked up a small number of times. The chain recombines TRBV9 with TRBJ2-5, with 8 bases aligning to TRBD1. V trimming: 0 bases; J trimming: 1 base; junction bases outside the gene matches: 5. This CDR3 has 16 amino acids. Germline V CDR1 and CDR2: SGDLS, YYNGEE. CDR3 protein: CASSVDAGQAQETQYF. CDR3 DNA sequence: TGTGCCAGCAGCGTAGATGCGGGACAGGCCCAAGAGACCCAGTACTTC.

The chain carries TRBV10-3 and TRBJ2-1; D tentatively reads TRBD1 or TRBD2 (5 bases each). Per the germline V gene, CDR1 is ENHRY and CDR2 is SYGVKD. CDR3 length: 15 amino acids. The V gene lost 4 bases and the J gene lost 0 bases, with 10 bases spanning the gap. CDR3 DNA: TGTGCCATCAGTGTGGGGGACGGCTCCTACAATGAGCAGTTCTTC. Its translation: CAISVGDGSYNEQFF.

The chain uses TRBV7-2 and TRBJ1-1; D gene uncertain. Trimming took off 1 base at V and 2 bases at J, with 5 bases between the two ends. The CDR3 runs to 13 residues. Looked up from germline, CDR1 is SGHTA and CDR2 is FQGNSA. CDR3 loop: CASSLVRNTEAFF. CDR3 nucleotides: TGTGCCAGCAGCTTAGTTCGTAACACTGAAGCTTTCTTT. The whole variable domain, remainder taken from reference TRBV7-2 and TRBJ1-1, is GAGVSQSPSNKVTEKGKDVELRCDPISGHTALYWYRQSLGQGLEFLIYFQGNSAPDKSGLPSDRFSAERTGGSVSTLTIQRTQQEDSAVYLCASSLVRNTEAFFGQGTRLTVV.

This chain links TRBV27 with TRBJ1-5, with a possible D match to TRBD1 (5 bases). The CDR3 is made up of 17 amino acids. CDR1 is MNHEY, CDR2 SMNVEV, per germline (reference sequence). The V gene lost 4 bases and the J gene lost 3 bases, with 19 bases spanning the gap. CDR3 nucleotide sequence: TGTGCCAGCAGTTCAAGGGGCACGGTTTATTCCAATCAGCCCCAGCATTTT. Translating gives CASSSRGTVYSNQPQHF.

The rearrangement links TRBV19 to TRBJ1-1; no firm D call. The germline V gene encodes CDR1 LNHDA and CDR2 SQIVND (reference sequence). This CDR3 spans 14 amino acids. V shed 5 bases and J shed 0 bases, with 10 bases lying between them. CDR3 region: CASSPQGMNTEAFF. Here the CDR3 DNA reads TGTGCCAGTAGTCCCCAAGGGATGAACACTGAAGCTTTCTTT.

A note on this clone: Its ends do not fully match the called genes, so a read error is possible. Other DNA sequences in this specimen translate into the identical CDR3. The rearrangement joins TRBV15 to TRBJ2-3; 14 bases agree with TRBD2. Germline V lookup: CDR1 LNHNV, CDR2 YYDKDF (reference sequence). CDR3 size: 14 residues. The CDR3 nucleotides are TGCGCCACCAGGAGACTAGCGGGGGGGAAGACGCAGTATTTT. The encoded protein is CATRRLAGGKTQYF.

Concerning this clone itself: The sample holds other DNA sequences that translate to the same CDR3. The V and J genes are TRBV19 and TRBJ2-7, with 8 bases fitting TRBD1. The V segment lost 2 bases and the J segment 2 bases; nucleotides outside the gene matches: 8. Per germline, CDR1 LNHDA and CDR2 SQIVND (reference sequence). The CDR3 covers 16 residues. The CDR3 sequence: CASSIRRQGRPYEQYF. CDR3 nucleotide sequence: TGTGCCAGTAGTATAAGACGACAGGGGAGACCCTACGAGCAGTACTTC.

The V and J genes are TRBV5-1 and TRBJ1-1; TRBD1 agrees at 7 bases. The CDR3 consists of 14 residues. Germline values: CDR1 SGHRS, CDR2 YFSETQ. V gave up 0 bases and J gave up 11 bases; unmatched junction bases: 10. The CDR3 bases are TGCGCCAGCAGCTTGGGTGGGGACAGCGATGGCGCTTTCTTT. Translated, it gives CASSLGGDSDGAFF.

The chain uses TRBV15 and TRBJ2-1; D is possibly TRBD1 or TRBD2 (6 bases each). The V and J ends lost 7 bases and 2 bases respectively, with 12 bases between them. The CDR3 spans 14 residues. Germline CDR1 reads LNHNV; CDR2 reads YYDKDF (reference sequence). This CDR3 reads CATNLGGTYNEQFF. CDR3 nucleotide sequence: TGTGCCACCAACCTAGGGGGGACCTACAATGAGCAGTTCTTC.

This sequence joins TRBV28 and TRBJ2-1, with a weak D call TRBD2 (6 bases). V was clipped by 7 bases and J by 10 bases, with 14 bases between them. The germline V gene encodes CDR1 MDHEN and CDR2 SYDVKM. The CDR3 is 12 amino acids. CDR3 residues: CASTRTNREQFF. Here the CDR3 DNA reads TGTGCCAGCACCAGGACTAATCGGGAGCAGTTCTTC.

The chain links TRBV5-1 to TRBJ2-5; 7 nucleotides match TRBD1. The J segment lost 7 bases and the V segment lost 0 bases, leaving 9 bases of the junction unmatched. The CDR3 totals 15 residues. From germline, CDR1 is SGHRS and CDR2 YFSETQ. The DNA for the CDR3 is TGCGCCAGCAGCTTGGTCACAGCCCCAGGGGGGACCCAGTACTTC. Translation: CASSLVTAPGGTQYF.

The chain recombines TRBV7-8 with TRBJ2-2; D might be TRBD1 (6 bases). Germline V gives CDR1 SGHVS, CDR2 FQNEAQ. The CDR3 runs 15 residues. Trimming took off 2 bases at V and 3 bases at J, with 10 bases between the two ends. The CDR3 DNA follows: TGTGCCAGCAGCTTACAGGGGCGCGACACCGGGGAGCTGTTTTTT. Protein sequence: CASSLQGRDTGELFF. The variable domain in full, with the rest retrieved from reference TRBV7-8 and TRBJ2-2, is GAGVSQSPRYKVAKRGQDVALRCDPISGHVSLFWYQQALGQGPEFLTYFQNEAQLDKSGLPSDRFFAERPEGSVSTLKIQRTQQEDSAVYLCASSLQGRDTGELFFGEGSRLTVL.

This chain links TRBV7-8 with TRBJ2-7; D might be TRBD2 (6 bases). Germline V lookup: CDR1 SGHVS, CDR2 FQNEAQ. This CDR3 contains 15 residues. Trimming removed 0 bases at V and 3 bases at J, with 12 bases between. CDR3 coding DNA: TGTGCCAGCAGCTTAGCGGGAGGAGGTAGCTACGAGCAGTACTTC. This gives the protein CASSLAGGGSYEQYF. The variable domain in full, with the rest retrieved from reference TRBV7-8 and TRBJ2-7, is GAGVSQSPRYKVAKRGQDVALRCDPISGHVSLFWYQQALGQGPEFLTYFQNEAQLDKSGLPSDRFFAERPEGSVSTLKIQRTQQEDSAVYLCASSLAGGGSYEQYFGPGTRLTVT.

This chain links TRBV28 with TRBJ2-3, with 9 positions matching TRBD1. CDR1 is MDHEN, CDR2 SYDVKM, per germline. The length of the CDR3 is 16 residues. V shed 6 bases and J 2 bases; nucleotides not matched to a gene: 9. The CDR3 loop is CASSQPGQGSTDTQYF. CDR3 nucleotides: TGTGCCAGCAGCCAACCAGGACAGGGGTCCACAGATACGCAGTATTTT.

The chain has TRBV6-5 and TRBJ1-2; maybe TRBD1 (6 bases). This CDR3 contains 13 residues. Germline CDR1 reads MNHEY; CDR2 reads SVGAGI. Trimming shortened V by 4 bases and J by 7 bases, and 13 bases separated the two germline ends. The CDR3 spells CASSSLTGIGYTF. DNA of the CDR3: TGTGCCAGCAGTTCACTTACAGGGATTGGCTACACCTTC.

The chain employs TRBV5-1 and TRBJ2-3, with D unresolved. Trimming stripped 0 bases from V and 0 bases from J, with 14 bases between. The germline CDR1 and CDR2 sequences are SGHRS and YFSETQ. The CDR3 spans 17 residues. In DNA, the CDR3 is TGCGCCAGCAGCTTGGGGCGGATAGCTATTAGCACAGATACGCAGTATTTT. It codes for CASSLGRIAISTDTQYF.

The V and J genes are TRBV7-2 and TRBJ2-7, with a tentative D call TRBD2 (6 bases). V lost 5 bases and J lost 0, with 14 bases in between. Germline V CDR1 and CDR2: SGHTA, FQGNSA. This CDR3 has 15 amino acids. The CDR3 coding sequence is TGTGCCAGCAGCCCCCAACGGGGGAGCTCCTACGAGCAGTACTTC. Translated: CASSPQRGSSYEQYF.

The chain carries TRBV29-1 and TRBJ2-2, with a weak D call TRBD1 (5 bases). Germline V gene data show CDR1 as SQVTM and CDR2 as ANQGSEA. The germline V and J ends were trimmed by 7 bases and 3 bases, with 12 bases remaining between them. This CDR3 has 13 amino acids. The CDR3 region has the DNA TGCAGCGCCCAGGGTTCTGACACCGGGGAGCTGTTTTTT. It translates to CSAQGSDTGELFF.